The rows below give T cell receptor beta chains drawn from one sample of a study of control samples from healthy donors and cancer patients. Produced via immunoSEQ multiplex PCR; TCRdb's table is partial and in-frame only. The sample lists roughly 38,000 clones; roughly 85% were seen once. The sequenced material came from blood. These receptors originate from a man aged 60 to 69 in good health. Both conserved end residues are part of each CDR3. A D gene is named only where the DNA matches it firmly. Expanded clones are given a class, and other clones once, few, many or no size at all.

clone_size,v_call,j_call,d_call,cdr3_nt,cdr3_aa
NA,TRBV6-5,TRBJ1-6,NA,TGTGCCAGCAGTTACTCGAAAGGGCTCTCACCCCTCCACTTT,CASSYSKGLSPLHF
once,TRBV15,TRBJ2-5,NA,TGTGCCACCAGGACCCTAGCCCAGGAGACCCAGTACTTC,CATRTLAQETQYF
NA,TRBV7-8,TRBJ2-7,NA,TGTGCCAGCAGCTGGCAGGGGATAACCTACGAGCAGTACTTC,CASSWQGITYEQYF
many,TRBV5-6,TRBJ2-7,NA,TGTGCCAGCAGCTTGTTCTCCCCCGCGAGTTTGCACGAGCAGTACTTC,CASSLFSPASLHEQYF
NA,TRBV2,TRBJ1-5,NA,TGTGCCAGCAGTCAGGAGGGGCAGGGTCAGCCCCAGCATTTT,CASSQEGQGQPQHF
NA,TRBV2,TRBJ1-5,NA,TGTGCCAGCAGTGAGGGGCAGACCCCAGGCCAGCCCCAGCATTTT,CASSEGQTPGQPQHF
few,TRBV5-1,TRBJ1-6,TRBD1,TGCGCCAGCAGCCCCGAACAGGGGAGGTCACCCCTCCACTTT,CASSPEQGRSPLHF
once,TRBV27,TRBJ2-5,TRBD1,TGTGCCAGCAGAAGGGGACAGCTCCAAGAGACCCAGTACTTC,CASRRGQLQETQYF
NA,TRBV28,TRBJ1-5,NA,TGTGCCAGCAGAACCCCGAGACGAAATGGCAATCAGCCCCAGCATTTT,CASRTPRRNGNQPQHF
NA,TRBV24-1,TRBJ1-2,NA,TGTGCCACCAGTGATCCGGGGTTTGACTATGGCTACACCTTC,CATSDPGFDYGYTF
NA,TRBV6-5,TRBJ2-5,TRBD1,TGTGCCAGCACGACCAATCAGGGGGCGCAAGAGACCCAGTACTTC,CASTTNQGAQETQYF
NA,TRBV19,TRBJ2-2,TRBD1,TGTGCCAGTAGCCGCCTACCCGGGACAGGGGACCCCGGGGAGCTGTTTTTT,CASSRLPGTGDPGELFF
NA,TRBV19,TRBJ2-1,NA,TGTGCCAGTAGTATAGCGGCACCTTCCTACAATGAGCAGTTCTTC,CASSIAAPSYNEQFF
NA,TRBV7-9,TRBJ1-2,NA,TGTGCCAGCAGCTTGGGGTTGGGTGATGGCTACACCTTC,CASSLGLGDGYTF